This TCR beta chain was found in a study of T cells in Graves' hyperthyroidism and ophthalmopathy. This clonotype has a count of ten or more. Germline V gene lookup returns CDR1 MNHEY and CDR2 SVGEGT. The V gene end was trimmed by 5 bases and the J gene end by 5 bases; junction bases not matched to a gene: 9. This CDR3 contains 15 residues. Researchers took RNA transcripts and amplified the TCR beta CDR3 regions from them. An initial round of RT-PCR targeting the TCR CDR3 relied on the HTBI primer set. TCRdb passed the multiplex PCR reads through MiXCR, listing each CDR3 protein once. The table includes hundreds of thousands of distinct CDR3 sequences, approximately 15% detected once.

The chain links TRBV6-2 or TRBV6-3 to TRBJ2-5; 9 nucleotides align to TRBD1. The source is a woman aged 25-40 years with Graves' hyperthyroidism that later progressed to Graves' ophthalmopathy. Sequencing was performed on blood. The CDR3 sequence: CASSHRDRAGETQYF. The CDR3 DNA is TGTGCCAGCAGTCACCGGGACAGGGCTGGGGAGACCCAGTACTTC.